This TCR beta chain was sequenced in a study of blood T cell repertoires in COVID-19. Data came from immunoSEQ multiplex PCR; TCRdb stores just in-frame clones and leaves some out. The table lists around 210,000 clones, 70% to 90% of them singletons. CDR1 SNHLY and CDR2 FYNNEI come from the germline V gene. CDR3 size: 13 residues. The V and J ends lost 7 bases and 4 bases respectively, with 11 bases between them. The chain combines TRBV2 with TRBJ1-5; D is possibly TRBD1 (5 bases). The TCR sequence derives from a woman in her sixties or seventies with acute or convalescent COVID-19. Sequenced sample: peripheral blood. CDR3: CASNRGENQPQHF. The CDR3 DNA reads TGTGCCAGCAATCGGGGGGAAAATCAGCCCCAGCATTTT. The variable domain in full, with the rest retrieved from reference TRBV2 and TRBJ1-5, is EPEVTQTPSHQVTQMGQEVILRCVPISNHLYFYWYRQILGQKVEFLVSFYNNEISEKSEIFDDQFSVERPDGSNFTLKIRSTKLEDSAMYFCASNRGENQPQHFGDGTRLSIL.